This T cell receptor (beta chain) was captured by sequencing in a study of cytotoxic CD8 clonotypes in ibrutinib-treated CLL (dated by TCRdb to the early 2020s). For the study in its entirety: The cohort included more than 14 treatment-naive and approximately eleven relapsed/refractory patients; about 18 were IGHV unmutated. Partial responses were observed in about 24 patients and complete responses in 2; after a median follow-up of 68 months, remission was maintained in roughly 14 patients and progression was observed in approximately 12. Response samples were taken after a median of roughly a year on treatment, ranging from about 6 to 40 months. On average, each sample yielded about 250,000 productive templates and around 100,000 productive rearrangements. Longitudinal samples were available for about 30% of the 86 trial participants. Cryopreserved peripheral blood mononuclear cells were collected before treatment, at response, and at either disease progression or sustained remission.

This clone has just one count. The target of this receptor is not known. Per-base qualities were not stored, and no clone one base away is much larger. Each clonotype received, on average, 10x coverage in deep resolution sequencing performed on a MiSeq, where the target depth lay between 1 in 1 million and 1 in 200,000 T cells. TCR beta libraries were generated with the immunoSEQ hsTCRB Kit. The original pipeline was this. The data were analyzed with ImmunoSEQ Analyzer and ImmunoSEQ Data Assistant, and V, D and J gene assignments followed IMGT definitions. Clonality, which ranges from 0 to 1, was calculated by subtracting the normalized Shannon entropy of productive rearrangement frequencies from one. Only overrepresented clonotypes making up at least 0.05% of each patient's repertoire were included in the public clonotype analysis. Some 13 age-matched healthy donor repertoires from immuneACCESS served as clonality controls. The table comes from immuneACCESS by way of TCRdb, which keeps in-frame sequences with V and J called. Part of the clones is missing from these tables; in studies checked, under half for an unresolved V gene and the rest for unknown reasons. That table gives V, J and clone size, and the DNA gave D and trimming. The sample has about 310,000 clones on record, around four fifths of them singletons. Over 5.5% of the sample belongs to the ten largest clones.

Results and caveats for the whole study, not just this receptor: Baseline clonality was found to be higher than that of age-matched healthy donors and was strongly correlated with circulating CD8+ T-cell counts. Sustained-remission and progressing patients did not have matched sampling times, and lymph node repertoires were not examined. At ibrutinib response clonality went up, during sustained remission it held steady, and at progression it dropped back toward baseline. Public clonotypes were rare and either contracted or stayed stable during treatment, and the rise in clonality at ibrutinib response reflected the expansion of private clonotypes.

For TCR beta library preparation, roughly 2 micrograms of genomic DNA were extracted from the cryopreserved PBMCs. Longitudinal blood samples from CLL patients on ibrutinib monotherapy were analyzed using high-throughput TCR beta sequencing. The patients took part in an open-label, single-center phase 2 trial of ibrutinib monotherapy. The CDR3 goes from the cysteine to the phenylalanine over 16 residues. This entry keeps only the CDR3 DNA: 48 bases, framed from base 1. Taken from the germline V gene, the CDR1 and CDR2 loops are MNHEY and SVGAGI. V is trimmed back by 4 bases and J by 4 bases, and the junction contains 6 bases that no gene match accounts for.

The rearrangement joined TRBV6-5 to TRBJ2-7, and 14 junctional nucleotides match TRBD2. This TCR came from a human donor with chronic lymphocytic leukemia. Sequencing used PBMCs, obtained before ibrutinib treatment. The CDR3 has the sequence CASSLAGTSGSYEQYF. The DNA is TGTGCCAGCAGTTTGGCCGGGACTAGCGGGAGTTACGAGCAGTACTTC.